The source of this T cell receptor beta chain is a study of shared clonotypes between healthy human individuals. This CDR3 has 14 amino acids. V shed 7 bases and J 4 bases; nucleotides not matched to a gene: 6. The V gene's germline CDR1 is MDHEN and CDR2 SYDVKM. Only in-frame clones appear in the TCRdb table, and some are missing; sequencing was by immunoSEQ multiplex PCR. Of more than 1 million clones in the sample, around 78% were seen once. The sequenced sample was memory CD4+ T cells from PBMCs. This sample's subset: CD45RA-negative fraction. The receptor comes from a man aged 18 to 29 in good health. Some clones in this sample may be carry-over from other donors' samples. This chain connects TRBV28 to TRBJ2-7, with 11 bases identical to TRBD2. CDR3 DNA sequence: TGTGCCAGCACCTTAGCGGGAGGGCCGTACGAGCAGTACTTC. Translated: CASTLAGGPYEQYF. Full variable domain (remainder filled in from reference TRBV28 and TRBJ2-7): DVKVTQSSRYLVKRTGEKVFLECVQDMDHENMFWYRQDPGLGLRLIYFSYDVKMKEKGDIPEGYSVSREKKERFSLILESASTNQTSMYLCASTLAGGPYEQYFGPGTRLTVT.